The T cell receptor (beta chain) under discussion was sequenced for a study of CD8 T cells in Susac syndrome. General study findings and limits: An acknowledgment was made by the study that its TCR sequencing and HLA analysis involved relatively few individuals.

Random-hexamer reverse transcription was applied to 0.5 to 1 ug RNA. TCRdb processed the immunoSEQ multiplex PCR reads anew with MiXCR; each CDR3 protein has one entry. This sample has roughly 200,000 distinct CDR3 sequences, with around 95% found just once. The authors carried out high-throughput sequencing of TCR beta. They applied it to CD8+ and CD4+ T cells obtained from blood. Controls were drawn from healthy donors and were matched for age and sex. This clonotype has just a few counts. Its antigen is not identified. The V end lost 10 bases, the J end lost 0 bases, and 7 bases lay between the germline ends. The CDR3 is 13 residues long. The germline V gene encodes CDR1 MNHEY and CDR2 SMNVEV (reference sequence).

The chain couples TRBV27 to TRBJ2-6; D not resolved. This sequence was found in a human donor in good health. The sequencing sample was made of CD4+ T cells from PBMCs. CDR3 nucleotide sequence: TGTGCCACACGATCCTCTGGGGCCAACGTCCTGACTTTC. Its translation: CATRSSGANVLTF.